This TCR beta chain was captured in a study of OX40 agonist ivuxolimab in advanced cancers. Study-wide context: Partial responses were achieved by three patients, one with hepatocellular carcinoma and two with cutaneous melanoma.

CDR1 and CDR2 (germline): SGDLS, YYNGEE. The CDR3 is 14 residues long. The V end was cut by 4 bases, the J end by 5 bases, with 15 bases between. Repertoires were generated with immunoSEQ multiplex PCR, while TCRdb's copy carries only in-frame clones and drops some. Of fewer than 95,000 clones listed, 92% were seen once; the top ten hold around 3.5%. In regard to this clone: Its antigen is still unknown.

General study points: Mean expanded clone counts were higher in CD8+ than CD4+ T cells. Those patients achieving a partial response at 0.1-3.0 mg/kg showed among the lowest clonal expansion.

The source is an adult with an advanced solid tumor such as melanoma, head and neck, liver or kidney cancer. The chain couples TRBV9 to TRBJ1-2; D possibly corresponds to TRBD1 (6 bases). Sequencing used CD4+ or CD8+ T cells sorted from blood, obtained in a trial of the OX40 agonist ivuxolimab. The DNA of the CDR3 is TGTGCCAGCAGCTCCCTAGACAGGACTTATGGCTACACCTTC. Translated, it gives CASSSLDRTYGYTF. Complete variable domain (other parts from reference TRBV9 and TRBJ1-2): DSGVTQTPKHLITATGQRVTLRCSPRSGDLSVYWYQQSLDQGLQFLIQYYNGEERAKGNILERFSAQQFPDLHSELNLSSLELGDSALYFCASSSLDRTYGYTFGSGTRLTVV.